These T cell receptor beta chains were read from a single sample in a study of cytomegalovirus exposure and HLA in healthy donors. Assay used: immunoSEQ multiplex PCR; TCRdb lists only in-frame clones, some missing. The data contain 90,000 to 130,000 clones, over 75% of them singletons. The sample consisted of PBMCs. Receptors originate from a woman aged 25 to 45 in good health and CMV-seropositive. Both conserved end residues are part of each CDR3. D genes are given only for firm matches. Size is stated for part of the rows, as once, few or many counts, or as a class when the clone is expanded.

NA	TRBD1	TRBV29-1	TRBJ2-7	CSGGQYYEQYF	TGCAGCGGGGGACAGTACTACGAGCAGTACTTC
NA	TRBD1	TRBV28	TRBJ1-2	CASSAPRTGNGYTF	TGTGCCAGCAGTGCGCCGAGGACAGGGAATGGCTACACCTTC
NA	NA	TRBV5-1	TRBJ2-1	CASSQLADEYNEQFF	TGCGCCAGCAGCCAACTAGCAGATGAATACAATGAGCAGTTCTTC
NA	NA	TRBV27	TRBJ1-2	CASSLSRAAGYTF	TGTGCCAGCAGTTTATCCAGGGCCGCTGGCTACACCTTC
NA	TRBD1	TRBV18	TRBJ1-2	CASSPSGGAFDGYTF	TGTGCCAGCTCACCTTCAGGGGGCGCGTTTGATGGCTACACCTTC
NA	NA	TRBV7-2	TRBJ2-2	CASTIGGAVTGELFF	TGTGCCAGCACCATTGGGGGCGCGGTCACCGGGGAGCTGTTTTTT
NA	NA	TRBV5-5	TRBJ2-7	CASSWSQGSGYEQYF	TGTGCCAGCAGCTGGAGCCAGGGTTCAGGGTACGAGCAGTACTTC
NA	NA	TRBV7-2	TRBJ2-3	CASSFRTGTQYF	TGTGCCAGCAGCTTCCGTACGGGTACGCAGTATTTT
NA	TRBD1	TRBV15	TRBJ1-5	CATSSDRVGNQPQHF	TGTGCCACCAGCAGCGACAGGGTCGGCAATCAGCCCCAGCATTTT
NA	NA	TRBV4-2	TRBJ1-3	CASRSGRESGNTIYF	TGTGCCAGCAGGTCCGGACGGGAATCTGGAAACACCATATATTTT
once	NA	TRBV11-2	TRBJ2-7	CASSLAVDEQYF	TGTGCCAGCAGCTTAGCGGTCGACGAGCAGTACTTC
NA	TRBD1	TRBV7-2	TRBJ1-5	CASSLAGTGGSSNQPQHF	TGTGCCAGCAGCTTGGCCGGGACAGGGGGCTCGAGCAATCAGCCCCAGCATTTT
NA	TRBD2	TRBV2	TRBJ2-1	CASRLAGGQGEQFF	TGTGCCAGCAGGTTAGCGGGGGGGCAGGGTGAGCAGTTCTTC
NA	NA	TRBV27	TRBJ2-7	CASSLSGGGYEQYF	TGTGCCAGCAGTTTATCAGGGGGGGGCTACGAGCAGTACTTC
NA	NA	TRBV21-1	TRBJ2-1	CASYVRRDSSYNEQFF	TGTGCCAGCTACGTCCGGAGGGACAGCTCCTACAATGAGCAGTTCTTC
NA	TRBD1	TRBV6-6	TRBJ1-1	CASSLGQTNTEAFF	TGTGCCAGCAGTTTGGGACAGACGAACACTGAAGCTTTCTTT
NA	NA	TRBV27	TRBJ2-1	CASSPIPTMSTYNEQFF	TGTGCCAGCAGTCCCATCCCAACTATGTCAACCTACAATGAGCAGTTCTTC
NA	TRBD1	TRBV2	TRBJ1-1	CASSTTGGTEAFF	TGTGCCAGCAGTACGACAGGGGGCACTGAAGCTTTCTTT